This TCR beta chain stems from a study of T cells in Graves' hyperthyroidism and ophthalmopathy (dated by TCRdb to between 2018 and 2021). In the study overall: Peripheral blood was sampled at the time of initial diagnosis, prior to any treatment. To identify distinguishing TCR V-J signatures, a discovery cohort of around 100 patients was used, comprising 43 with Graves' ophthalmopathy and some 60 with stable Graves' hyperthyroidism. In addition, the study compared T-cell repertoires in thyroid tissue and in blood from roughly six Graves' hyperthyroidism patients. The paper reports TCR Vbeta CDR3 sequencing of approximately 130 peripheral blood samples: under 45 ophthalmopathy, about 75 hyperthyroidism and approximately 17 progressor patients. For training and testing, the approximately 97 patients in the discovery cohort were randomly divided in a 7:3 ratio. Prospective prediction of ophthalmopathy was tested in an independent validation cohort of fewer than 20 hyperthyroidism patients and 15 to 17 patients who later progressed to ophthalmopathy. After blood sampling, hyperthyroidism patients were treated with methimazole at a starting dose of 30 mg daily, and ophthalmopathy patients were treated with high-dose intravenous methylprednisolone.

Ophthalmopathy patients had moderately to severely active disease, Clinical Activity Score of at least 3, NOSPECS grade of at least 4, and duration under 3 months. The study excluded patients with uncontrolled infections, other autoimmune diseases, pregnancy or lactation. Diagnoses were based on clinical symptoms, serum thyroxine and TRAb, thyroid ultrasound and orbital computed tomography. Ficoll-Paque density gradient centrifugation was used to isolate PBMCs from 8.5 to 10 ml of fresh peripheral blood. Total RNA was extracted with Trizol reagent, and quality was checked on an Agilent 2100 Bioanalyzer. At the junction V is shortened by 4 bases and J by 0 bases, with 15 bases in between. CDR1 and CDR2 (KGHDR, SFDVKD) derive from the germline V gene. The CDR3 holds 16 amino acids from the cysteine to the phenylalanine. Left in the record is the CDR3 DNA by itself, 48 bases read in frame from the first base.

This clonotype showed up just a few times. Its antigen target is currently unknown. No quality values exist for individual bases; no much larger clone is one base distant. Summary of the overall study and its limitations: Most expanded thyroid clonotypes (frequency above 0.001) were also found in blood, which suggests that blood repertoires may mirror thyroid immune responses. In validation, the model predicted progression to ophthalmopathy a median of around 6.5 months before onset, with 65% to 71% sensitivity and roughly 79% specificity. In cross-validation, a model built on a 13 V-J signature told ophthalmopathy apart from stable hyperthyroidism with 87.88% sensitivity and roughly 83% specificity, and in testing the same model reached 80%/75%. No statistical method was used to set the sample size in advance, and investigators knew the group allocation.

TCR beta CDR3 regions were amplified from RNA transcripts. The TCR CDR3 was subjected to a first round of RT-PCR using the HTBI primer set and the Qiagen OneStep RT-PCR kit. The libraries were constructed in a second round of multiplex PCR and then size-selected and purified. The libraries were sequenced on an Illumina HiSeq2000 using paired-end 100 bp reads. The original methods were these. SOAPnuke was used to process the raw data, throwing out any read that contained adapters or uncalled bases, had a mean Phred below 15, or lacked an exact constant-primer or identifier match. High-quality paired reads were merged with COPE v1.2.5, and unique nucleotide sequences were defined as clonotypes. Clonotypes were aligned to IMGT TRBV, TRBD and TRBJ reference segments using MiTCR v1.1. Only V-J combinations with frequency above 0.0001, covering 99% to 99.2% of repertoires, were analysed. A TCS score was defined as the ratio of F50 (clonal expansion) to E x V (chaos), with BLOSUM62-based TCRdist applied between CDR3 peptides within each V-J. Welch's t-statistics and random forest reduced approximately 520 V-J features to fewer than 15, which were used in a naive Bayes classifier (R e1071). TCRdb ran its own pipeline on the public reads, namely fastp trimming at Q25 and MiXCR clone calling, and kept in-frame beta chains. One record per CDR3 amino acid sequence lists the most common genes and DNA. Clone size and V and J calls follow TCRdb, not the original study. The sample includes a few hundred thousand distinct CDR3 sequences, with more than 15% observed a single time. Of the sample, 29% is held by the ten largest clones.

The receptor was isolated from a woman aged 25 to 39 with Graves' ophthalmopathy. The sequence is built from TRBV24-1 and TRBJ2-7; a tentative D call is TRBD2 (6 bases match). The source material was blood. The CDR3 reads as follows: CATSDSLAPSSYEQYF. The bases are TGTGCCACCAGTGACTCTCTAGCGCCGAGCTCCTACGAGCAGTACTTC.